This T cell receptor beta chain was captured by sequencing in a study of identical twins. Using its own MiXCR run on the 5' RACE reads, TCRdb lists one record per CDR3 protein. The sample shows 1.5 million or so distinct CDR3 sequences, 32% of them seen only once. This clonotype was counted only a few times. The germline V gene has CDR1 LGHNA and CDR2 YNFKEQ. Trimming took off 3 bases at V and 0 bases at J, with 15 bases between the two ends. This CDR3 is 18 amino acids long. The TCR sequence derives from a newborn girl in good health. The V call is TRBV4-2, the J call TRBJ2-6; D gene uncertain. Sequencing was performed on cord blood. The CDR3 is CASSHEPHRASGANVLTF. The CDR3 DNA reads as TGTGCCAGCAGCCACGAACCTCACAGAGCCTCTGGGGCCAACGTCCTGACTTTC.